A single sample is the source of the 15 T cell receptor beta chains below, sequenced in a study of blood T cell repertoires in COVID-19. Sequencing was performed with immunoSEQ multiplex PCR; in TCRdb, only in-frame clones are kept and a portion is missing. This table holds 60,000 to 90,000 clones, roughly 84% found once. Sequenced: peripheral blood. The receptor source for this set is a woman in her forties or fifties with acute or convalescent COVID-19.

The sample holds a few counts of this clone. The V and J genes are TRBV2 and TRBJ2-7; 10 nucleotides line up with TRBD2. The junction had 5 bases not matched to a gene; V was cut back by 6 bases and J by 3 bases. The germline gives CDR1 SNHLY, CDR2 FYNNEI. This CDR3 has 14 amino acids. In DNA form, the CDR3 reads TGTGCCAGCAGGAGGGGACTAGCGAGCTACGAGCAGTACTTC. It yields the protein CASRRGLASYEQYF.

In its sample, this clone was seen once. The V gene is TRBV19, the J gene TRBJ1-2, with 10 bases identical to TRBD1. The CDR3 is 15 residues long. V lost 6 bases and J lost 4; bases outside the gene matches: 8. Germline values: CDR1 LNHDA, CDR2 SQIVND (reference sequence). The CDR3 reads CASSLGQGEIYGYTF. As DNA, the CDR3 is TGTGCCAGTAGCCTCGGACAGGGGGAGATCTATGGCTACACCTTC.

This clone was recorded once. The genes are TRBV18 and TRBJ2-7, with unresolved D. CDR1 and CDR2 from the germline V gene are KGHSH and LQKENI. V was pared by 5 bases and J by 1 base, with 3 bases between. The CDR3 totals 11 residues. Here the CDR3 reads CASSSSYEQYF. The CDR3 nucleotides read TGTGCCAGCTCATCTTCCTACGAGCAGTACTTC.

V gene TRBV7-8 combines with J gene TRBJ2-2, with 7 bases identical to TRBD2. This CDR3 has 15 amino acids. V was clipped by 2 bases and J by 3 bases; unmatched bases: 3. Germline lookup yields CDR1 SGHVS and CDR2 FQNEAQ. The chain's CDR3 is CASSLLSGDTGELFF. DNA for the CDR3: TGTGCCAGCAGCTTACTCAGCGGGGACACCGGGGAGCTGTTTTTT.

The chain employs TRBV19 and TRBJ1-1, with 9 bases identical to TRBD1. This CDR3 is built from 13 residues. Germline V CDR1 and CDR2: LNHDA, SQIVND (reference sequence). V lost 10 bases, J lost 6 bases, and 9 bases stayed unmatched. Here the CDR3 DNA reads TGTGCCACCAGGGACAGGGAAGGATCTGAAGCTTTCTTT. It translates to CATRDREGSEAFF.

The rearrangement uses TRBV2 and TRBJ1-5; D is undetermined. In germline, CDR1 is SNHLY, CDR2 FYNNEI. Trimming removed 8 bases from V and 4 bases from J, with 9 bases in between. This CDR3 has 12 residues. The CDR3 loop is CASQTRNQPQHF. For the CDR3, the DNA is TGTGCCAGCCAGACACGAAATCAGCCCCAGCATTTT.

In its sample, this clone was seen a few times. CDR3 sequence (DNA): TGTGCCAGCAGCAGGGTGGGCGAAAACTATGGCTACACCTTC. It translates to CASSRVGENYGYTF. V and J are TRBV21-1 and TRBJ1-2; TRBD1, as called in the table, went unchecked against the DNA. TRBV21-1 is recorded as a pseudogene. The CDR3 loop spans 14 amino acids.

CDR3 protein: CASSLMGGQGYYEQYF. The CDR3 DNA reads TGTGCCAGCAGCTTAATGGGAGGACAGGGTTACTACGAGCAGTACTTC. This chain joins TRBV7-3 and TRBJ2-7, with 8 bases that match TRBD1. Germline trimming cut 1 base from V and 3 bases from J; bases unmatched to any gene: 8. This CDR3 has 16 residues. The V gene's germline CDR1 is SGHTA and CDR2 FQGTGA.

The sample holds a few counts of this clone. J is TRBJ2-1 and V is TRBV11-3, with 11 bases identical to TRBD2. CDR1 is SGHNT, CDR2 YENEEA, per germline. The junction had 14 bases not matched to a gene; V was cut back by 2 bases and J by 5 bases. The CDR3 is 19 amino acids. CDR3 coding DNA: TGTGCCAGCAGCTTATACGGGACTAGCGGTAAAGTGGGGAACAATGAGCAGTTCTTC. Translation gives CASSLYGTSGKVGNNEQFF.

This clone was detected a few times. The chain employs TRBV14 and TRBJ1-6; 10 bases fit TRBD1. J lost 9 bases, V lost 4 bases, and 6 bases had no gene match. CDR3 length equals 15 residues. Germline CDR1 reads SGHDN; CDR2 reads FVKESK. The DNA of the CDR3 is TGTGCCAGCAGCCGTACGGACAGGGGGTCTTCACCCCTCCACTTT. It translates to CASSRTDRGSSPLHF.

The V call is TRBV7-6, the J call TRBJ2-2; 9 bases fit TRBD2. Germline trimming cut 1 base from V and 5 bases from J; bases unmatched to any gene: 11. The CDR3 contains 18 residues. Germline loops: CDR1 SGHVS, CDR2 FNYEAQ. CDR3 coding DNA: TGTGCCAGCAGCTTAGATTCGCGGGAGGGCCATGGTACCGGGGAGCTGTTTTTT. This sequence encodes CASSLDSREGHGTGELFF.

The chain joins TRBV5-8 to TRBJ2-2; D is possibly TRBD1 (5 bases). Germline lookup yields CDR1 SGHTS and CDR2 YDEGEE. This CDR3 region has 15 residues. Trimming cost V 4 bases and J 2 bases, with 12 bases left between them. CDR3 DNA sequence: TGTGCCAGCAGCCCCAGACAGTCTAACACCGGGGAGCTGTTTTTT. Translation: CASSPRQSNTGELFF.

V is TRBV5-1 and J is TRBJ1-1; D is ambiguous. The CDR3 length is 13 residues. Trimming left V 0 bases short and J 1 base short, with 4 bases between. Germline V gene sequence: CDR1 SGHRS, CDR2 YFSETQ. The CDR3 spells CASSLGANTEAFF. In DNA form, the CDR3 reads TGCGCCAGCAGCTTGGGCGCGAACACTGAAGCTTTCTTT.

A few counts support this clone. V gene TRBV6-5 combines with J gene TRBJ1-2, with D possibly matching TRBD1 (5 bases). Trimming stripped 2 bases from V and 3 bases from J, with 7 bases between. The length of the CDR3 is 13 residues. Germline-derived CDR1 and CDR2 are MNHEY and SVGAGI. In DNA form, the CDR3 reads TGTGCCAGCAGTTACGGGGCGGACTATGGCTACACCTTC. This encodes CASSYGADYGYTF.

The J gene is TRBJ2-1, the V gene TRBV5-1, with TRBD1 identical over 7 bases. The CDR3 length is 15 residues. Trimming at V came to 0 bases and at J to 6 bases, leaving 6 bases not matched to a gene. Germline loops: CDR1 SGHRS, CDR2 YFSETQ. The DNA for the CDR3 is TGCGCCAGCAGCTTGGTAATACAGGGGAGCAATGAGCAGTTCTTC. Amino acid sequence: CASSLVIQGSNEQFF.